The following is a T cell receptor (beta chain) sequence with its context. Time point reported: blood 4 weeks post-SBRT, at nephrectomy. The treatment denotes: 15 Gy SBRT to primary tumor, nephrectomy 4 weeks later. Clones were sequenced by immunoSEQ multiplex PCR, and TCRdb holds only the in-frame ones, with some missing. This repertoire shows over 120,000 clones, approximately 86% found once; its top ten account for 15% to 20%. The data were obtained in a study of radiation and T cells in renal cell carcinoma. CDR3 size: 14 residues. V shed 2 bases and J shed 4 bases, with 12 bases lying between them. Germline CDR1 is SGHDT and CDR2 is YYEEEE.

The sequenced sample was blood, obtained from a patient whose treatment included radiotherapy and nephrectomy. The clonotype originates from a woman aged 50 to 60 with renal cell carcinoma. This chain connects TRBV5-6 to TRBJ1-2, with D maybe TRBD1 (5 bases). The CDR3 DNA reads TGTGCCAGCAGCTTCTCCCGGGGGGGCTATGGCTACACCTTC. Amino acid sequence: CASSFSRGGYGYTF.